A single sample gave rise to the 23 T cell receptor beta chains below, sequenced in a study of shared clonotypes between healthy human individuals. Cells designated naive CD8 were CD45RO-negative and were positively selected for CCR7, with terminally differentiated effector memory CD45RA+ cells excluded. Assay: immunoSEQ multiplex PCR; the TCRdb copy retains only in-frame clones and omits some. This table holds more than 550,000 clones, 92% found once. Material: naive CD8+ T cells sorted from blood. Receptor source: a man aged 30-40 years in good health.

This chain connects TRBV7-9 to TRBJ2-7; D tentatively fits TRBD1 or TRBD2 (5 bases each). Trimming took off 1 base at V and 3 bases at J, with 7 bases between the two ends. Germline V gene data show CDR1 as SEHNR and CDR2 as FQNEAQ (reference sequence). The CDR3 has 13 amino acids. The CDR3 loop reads CASSLGDHYEQYF. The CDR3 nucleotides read TGTGCCAGCAGCTTAGGGGACCACTACGAGCAGTACTTC.

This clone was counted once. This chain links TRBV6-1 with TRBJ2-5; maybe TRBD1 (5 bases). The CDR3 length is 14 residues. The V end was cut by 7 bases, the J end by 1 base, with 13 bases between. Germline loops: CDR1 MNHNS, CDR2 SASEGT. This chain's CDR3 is CASMLIRGQETQYF. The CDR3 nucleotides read TGTGCCAGCATGCTCATTAGGGGCCAAGAGACCCAGTACTTC.

CDR3 sequence reads: CASSLDDTIQETQYF. In nucleotides, the CDR3 is TGTGCCAGCAGCTTAGACGACACAATCCAAGAGACCCAGTACTTC. The gene calls are TRBV7-9 and TRBJ2-5; D is unresolved. The CDR3 covers 15 residues. The germline V gene encodes CDR1 SEHNR and CDR2 FQNEAQ (reference sequence). V was trimmed by 1 base and J by 1 base, leaving 10 bases between them.

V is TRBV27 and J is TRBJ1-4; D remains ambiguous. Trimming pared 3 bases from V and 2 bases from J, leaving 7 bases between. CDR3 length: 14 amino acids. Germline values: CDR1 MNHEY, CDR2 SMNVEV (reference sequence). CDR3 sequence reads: CASSFISTNEKLFF. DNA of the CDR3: TGTGCCAGCAGTTTTATCTCCACTAATGAAAAACTGTTTTTT.

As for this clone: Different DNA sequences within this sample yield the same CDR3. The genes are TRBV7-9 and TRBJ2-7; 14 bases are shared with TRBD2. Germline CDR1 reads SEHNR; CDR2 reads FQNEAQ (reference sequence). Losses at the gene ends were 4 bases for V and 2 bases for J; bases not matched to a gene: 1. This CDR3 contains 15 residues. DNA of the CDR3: TGTGCCAGCAGCTCGACTAGCGGGAGGGCCTACGAGCAGTACTTC. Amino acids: CASSSTSGRAYEQYF.

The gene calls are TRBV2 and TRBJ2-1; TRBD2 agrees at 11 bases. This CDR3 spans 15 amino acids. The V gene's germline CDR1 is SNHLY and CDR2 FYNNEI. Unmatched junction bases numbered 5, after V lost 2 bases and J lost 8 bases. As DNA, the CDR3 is TGTGCCAGCAGTGAACCTAGCGGGAGGTTAGATGAGCAGTTCTTC. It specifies CASSEPSGRLDEQFF.

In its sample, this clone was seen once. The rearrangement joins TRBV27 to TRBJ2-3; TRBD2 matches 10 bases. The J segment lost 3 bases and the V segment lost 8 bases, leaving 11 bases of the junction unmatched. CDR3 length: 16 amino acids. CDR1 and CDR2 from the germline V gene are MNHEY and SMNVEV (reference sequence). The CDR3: CASSWGSSGSTDTQYF. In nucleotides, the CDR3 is TGTGCCAGCTCATGGGGGTCTAGCGGGAGTACAGATACGCAGTATTTT.

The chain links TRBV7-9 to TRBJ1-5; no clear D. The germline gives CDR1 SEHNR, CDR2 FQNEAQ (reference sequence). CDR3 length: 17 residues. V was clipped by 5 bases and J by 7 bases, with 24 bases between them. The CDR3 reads CASSAQGPTLERQPQHF. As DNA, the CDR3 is TGTGCCAGCAGCGCTCAAGGCCCTACCCTTGAGAGGCAGCCCCAGCATTTT.

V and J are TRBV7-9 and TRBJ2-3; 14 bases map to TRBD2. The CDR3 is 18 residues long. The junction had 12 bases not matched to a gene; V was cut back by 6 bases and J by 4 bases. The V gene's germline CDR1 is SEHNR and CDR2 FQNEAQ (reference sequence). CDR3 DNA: TGTGCCAGCAGACCAGGACTAGCGGGAGGACGCTTTGCAGATACGCAGTATTTT. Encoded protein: CASRPGLAGGRFADTQYF. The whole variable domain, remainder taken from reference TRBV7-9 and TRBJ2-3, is DTGVSQNPRHKITKRGQNVTFRCDPISEHNRLYWYRQTLGQGPEFLTYFQNEAQLEKSRLLSDRFSAERPKGSFSTLEIQRTEQGDSAMYLCASRPGLAGGRFADTQYFGPGTRLTVL.

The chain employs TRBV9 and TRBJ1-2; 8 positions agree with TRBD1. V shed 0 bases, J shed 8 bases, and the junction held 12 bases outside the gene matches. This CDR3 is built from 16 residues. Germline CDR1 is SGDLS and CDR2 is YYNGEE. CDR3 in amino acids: CASSVDILQGAGGYTF. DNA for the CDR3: TGTGCCAGCAGCGTAGATATTCTTCAGGGGGCTGGAGGCTACACCTTC.

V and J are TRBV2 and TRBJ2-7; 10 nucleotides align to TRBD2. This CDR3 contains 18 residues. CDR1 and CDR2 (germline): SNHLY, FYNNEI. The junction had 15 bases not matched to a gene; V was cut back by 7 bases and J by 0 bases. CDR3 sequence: CASTVNGLAGAFSYEQYF. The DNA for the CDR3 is TGTGCCAGCACCGTAAACGGGCTAGCGGGAGCTTTCTCCTACGAGCAGTACTTC.

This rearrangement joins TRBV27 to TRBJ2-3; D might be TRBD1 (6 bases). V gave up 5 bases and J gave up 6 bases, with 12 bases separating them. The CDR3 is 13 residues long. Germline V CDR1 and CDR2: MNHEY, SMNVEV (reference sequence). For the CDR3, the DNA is TGTGCCAGCAGTCTTATGGGGGCGGATACGCAGTATTTT. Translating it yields CASSLMGADTQYF.

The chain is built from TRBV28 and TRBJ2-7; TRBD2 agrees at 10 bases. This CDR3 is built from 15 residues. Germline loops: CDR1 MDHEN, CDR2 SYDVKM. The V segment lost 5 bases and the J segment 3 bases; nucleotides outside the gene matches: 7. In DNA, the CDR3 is TGTGCCAGCAGTACCCTTAGCGGGAGGATCTACGAGCAGTACTTC. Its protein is CASSTLSGRIYEQYF.

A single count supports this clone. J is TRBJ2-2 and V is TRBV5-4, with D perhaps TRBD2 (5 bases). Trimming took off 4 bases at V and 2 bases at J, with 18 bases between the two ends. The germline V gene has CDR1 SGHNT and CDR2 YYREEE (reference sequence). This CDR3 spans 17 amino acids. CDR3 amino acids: CASSAAIERANTGELFF. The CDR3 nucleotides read TGTGCCAGCAGCGCCGCCATTGAGAGGGCAAACACCGGGGAGCTGTTTTTT.

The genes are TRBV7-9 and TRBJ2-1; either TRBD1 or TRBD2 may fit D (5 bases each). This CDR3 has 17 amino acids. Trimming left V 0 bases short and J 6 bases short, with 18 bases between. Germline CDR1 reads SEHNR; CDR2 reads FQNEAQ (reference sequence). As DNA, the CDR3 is TGTGCCAGCAGCTTAGCGGGTCGGGGCAGTTATTTCAATGAGCAGTTCTTC. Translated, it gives CASSLAGRGSYFNEQFF.

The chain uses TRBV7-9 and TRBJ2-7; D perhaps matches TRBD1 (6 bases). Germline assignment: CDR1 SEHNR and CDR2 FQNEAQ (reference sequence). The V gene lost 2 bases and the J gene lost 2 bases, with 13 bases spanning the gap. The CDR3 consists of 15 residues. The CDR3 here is CASSLRGKPPYEQYF. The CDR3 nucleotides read TGTGCCAGCAGCTTAAGGGGGAAGCCACCCTACGAGCAGTACTTC. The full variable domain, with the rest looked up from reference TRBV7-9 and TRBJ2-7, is DTGVSQNPRHKITKRGQNVTFRCDPISEHNRLYWYRQTLGQGPEFLTYFQNEAQLEKSRLLSDRFSAERPKGSFSTLEIQRTEQGDSAMYLCASSLRGKPPYEQYFGPGTRLTVT.

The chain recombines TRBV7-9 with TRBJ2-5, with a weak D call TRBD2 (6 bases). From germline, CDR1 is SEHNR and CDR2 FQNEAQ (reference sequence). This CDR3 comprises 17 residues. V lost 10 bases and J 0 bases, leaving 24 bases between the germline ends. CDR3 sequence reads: CATYPLLAVNDQETQYF. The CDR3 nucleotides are TGTGCCACCTACCCATTACTAGCTGTGAACGACCAAGAGACCCAGTACTTC.

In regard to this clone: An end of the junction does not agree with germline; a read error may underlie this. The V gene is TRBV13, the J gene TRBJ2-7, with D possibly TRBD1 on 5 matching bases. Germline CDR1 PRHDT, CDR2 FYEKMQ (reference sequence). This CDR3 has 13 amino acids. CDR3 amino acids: CASSLGGAGLLVF. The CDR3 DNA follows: TGTGCCAGCAGTCTTGGCGGTGCAGGGTTGCTCGTCTTC.

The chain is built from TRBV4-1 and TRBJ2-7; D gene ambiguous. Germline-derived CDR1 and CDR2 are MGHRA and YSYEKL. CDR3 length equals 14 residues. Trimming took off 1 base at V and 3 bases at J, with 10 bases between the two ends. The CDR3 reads CASSQASAVYEQYF. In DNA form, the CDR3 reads TGCGCCAGCAGCCAAGCCTCCGCGGTCTACGAGCAGTACTTC.

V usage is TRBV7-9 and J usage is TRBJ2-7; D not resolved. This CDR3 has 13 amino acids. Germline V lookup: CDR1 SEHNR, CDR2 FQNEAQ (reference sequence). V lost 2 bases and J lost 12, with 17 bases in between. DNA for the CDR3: TGTGCCAGCAGCTTAAGGCCGGAGACGTTGGGGTACTTC. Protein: CASSLRPETLGYF. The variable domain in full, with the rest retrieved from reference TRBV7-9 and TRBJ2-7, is DTGVSQNPRHKITKRGQNVTFRCDPISEHNRLYWYRQTLGQGPEFLTYFQNEAQLEKSRLLSDRFSAERPKGSFSTLEIQRTEQGDSAMYLCASSLRPETLGYFGPGTRLTVT.

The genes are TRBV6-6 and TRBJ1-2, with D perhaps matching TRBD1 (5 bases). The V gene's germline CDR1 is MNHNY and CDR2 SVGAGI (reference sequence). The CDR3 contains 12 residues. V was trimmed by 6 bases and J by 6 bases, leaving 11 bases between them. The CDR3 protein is CASRDLRDGYTF. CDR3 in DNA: TGTGCCAGCAGAGACCTCAGGGATGGCTACACCTTC.

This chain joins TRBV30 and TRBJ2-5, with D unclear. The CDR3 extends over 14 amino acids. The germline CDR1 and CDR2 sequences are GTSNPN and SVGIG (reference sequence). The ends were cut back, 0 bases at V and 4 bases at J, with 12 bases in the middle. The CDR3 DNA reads TGTGCCTGGAGTGTACTTGAAAAAGGAGAGACCCAGTACTTC. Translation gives CAWSVLEKGETQYF.

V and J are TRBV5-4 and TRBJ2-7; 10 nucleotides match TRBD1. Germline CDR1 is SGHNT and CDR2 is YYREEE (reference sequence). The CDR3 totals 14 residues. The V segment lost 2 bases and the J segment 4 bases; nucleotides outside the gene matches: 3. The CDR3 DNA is TGTGCCAGCAGCTTCGGGACAGGGGAATACGAGCAGTACTTC. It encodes CASSFGTGEYEQYF.